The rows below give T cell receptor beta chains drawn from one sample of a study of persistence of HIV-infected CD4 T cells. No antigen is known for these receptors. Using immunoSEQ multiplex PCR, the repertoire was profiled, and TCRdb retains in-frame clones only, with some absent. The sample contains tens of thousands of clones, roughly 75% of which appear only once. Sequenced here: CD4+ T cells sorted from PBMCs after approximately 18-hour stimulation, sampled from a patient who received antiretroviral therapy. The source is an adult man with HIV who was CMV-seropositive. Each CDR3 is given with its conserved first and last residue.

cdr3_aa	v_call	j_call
CASSFQGGSTDTQYF	TRBV5-1	TRBJ2-3
CASSYRDSYEQYF	TRBV6-5	TRBJ2-7
CATSYNSNQPQHF	TRBV15	TRBJ1-5
CASSYSRQANQPQHF	TRBV6-5	TRBJ1-5
CASAEGSNQPQHF	TRBV6-5	TRBJ1-5
CASSLDYGYTF	TRBV5-6	TRBJ1-2
CASSPDRGLSSYGYTF	TRBV18	TRBJ1-2
CASSSGVNYGYTF	TRBV12-3/TRBV12-4	TRBJ1-2
CASSPPSGGANTEAFF	TRBV28	TRBJ1-1
CATSRTGGGEAFF	TRBV15	TRBJ1-1
CASSQEKETLRGSPLHF	TRBV4-1	TRBJ1-6
CASSLGGRNTIYF	TRBV12-3/TRBV12-4	TRBJ1-3
CASSQVRTSTGELFF	TRBV3-1/TRBV3-2	TRBJ2-2
CASSPGTGFPYNEKLFF	TRBV5-6	TRBJ1-4
CASKRDRLNTEAFF	TRBV6-5	TRBJ1-1
CASRSYGDEQFF	TRBV2	TRBJ2-1
CASSERGERGSNQPQHF	TRBV2	TRBJ1-5
CASSRGGAGTDTQYF	TRBV28	TRBJ2-3
CASSIDRGPSGNTIYF	TRBV19	TRBJ1-3
CASGGGQLLNQPQHF	TRBV6-5	TRBJ1-5
CSVAIVRDSRAYEQYF	TRBV29-1	TRBJ2-7
CASTRGGGTGNTIYF	TRBV9	TRBJ1-3
CASSMTVNTEAFF	TRBV6-5	TRBJ1-1
CASSLDRRINYGYTF	TRBV4-1	TRBJ1-2
CASSGLGENEQFF	TRBV2	TRBJ2-1
CASSLAGGGDTQYF	TRBV7-9	TRBJ2-3
CASSWDRDTEAFF	TRBV11-3	TRBJ1-1
CASSPGQSHEQYF	TRBV28	TRBJ2-7
CASSTTPLATNEKLFF	TRBV19	TRBJ1-4
CASQRGGLRAYEQYF	TRBV11-2	TRBJ2-7
CASSPLRGDRGHEQFF	TRBV3-1/TRBV3-2	TRBJ2-1
CASSMGGQVGNQPQHF	TRBV19	TRBJ1-5
CATSDLGLAGADTQYF	TRBV24-1	TRBJ2-3
CASSLDRTGDFQPQHF	TRBV5-5	TRBJ1-5
CASRTDSNYGYTF	TRBV19	TRBJ1-2